This T cell receptor (beta chain) was captured by sequencing in a study of sequential checkpoint blockade in melanoma (dated by TCRdb to between 2018 and 2020). Regarding the study in general: Using 1:1 randomization, the trial assigned patients either to first-line nivolumab followed by ipilimumab (arm A) or to ipilimumab followed by nivolumab (arm B). Maintenance nivolumab was given following each of the two trial sequences. Here is what the overall study found, with its caveats: Validation of the response-prediction model combining TCR metrics and mutation burden is needed in larger, independent patient cohorts.

The treatment or condition label of this sample denotes: randomized to nivolumab then ipilimumab (arm A) or the reverse (arm B). No trial patient had received prior DNA-damaging chemotherapy. A FACS Aria II flow cytometer was used to sort live CD3+CD8+ cells that were negative for CD19 and CD56 from thawed PBMCs. CheckMate 064, a randomized, open-label phase II trial of sequential checkpoint blockade, was the source of the samples, all of which came from patients with melanoma. Peripheral blood mononuclear cells were collected by leukapheresis, purified using Ficoll-Paque, and frozen in human serum containing roughly 10% DMSO. Purity of sorted blood CD3+CD8+ cells was verified at >95% immediately after sorting, followed by DNA extraction. Worth noting for this clone: No antigen is known for it. No much larger clone is present one base from it, and per-base qualities are unavailable.

Looking up the germline V gene (reference sequence) yields CDR1 MNHNY and CDR2 SVGAGI. V lost 5 bases and J lost 4 bases, and the count of bases not matched to a germline gene is 2. The CDR3 covers 14 residues, taking in both the cysteine and the phenylalanine. Left in the record is the CDR3 DNA by itself, 42 bases read in frame from the first base. TCRbeta CDR3 regions were immunosequenced from genomic DNA with the immunoSEQ Assay. Before high-throughput sequencing, genomic DNA was amplified using bias-controlled multiplex PCR. Processing in the source paper ran as follows. To quantify the absolute abundance of each unique TCRbeta CDR3 region, the sequences were collapsed and filtered. Clonality, defined as 1 minus Pielou's evenness, was calculated using only productive rearrangements. A previously published method was used to identify clones with significantly greater frequencies in on-treatment samples than in baseline samples. Held by TCRdb, this immuneACCESS table contains in-frame sequences only and omits some clones. Under half of the omission traces to an unresolved V gene where checked; the cause of the rest is unknown. V and J calls and clone size are given by that table; D and trimming were obtained from the DNA. Counted in this sample were over 30,000 clones; 84% of them appeared once. The ten most abundant clones make up around 5.1% of the sample.

The rearrangement combines TRBV6-6 with TRBJ2-1, with 10 bases in between that match TRBD2. The sample in question was CD8+ T cells sorted from blood (inferred from file names), obtained from a patient given nivolumab and ipilimumab in sequence. The sequence was collected from a human donor with melanoma. The nucleotide sequence is given as TGTGCCAGCAGTGGGACTAGCGTATACAATGAGCAGTTCTTC. Its translation reads: CASSGTSVYNEQFF.